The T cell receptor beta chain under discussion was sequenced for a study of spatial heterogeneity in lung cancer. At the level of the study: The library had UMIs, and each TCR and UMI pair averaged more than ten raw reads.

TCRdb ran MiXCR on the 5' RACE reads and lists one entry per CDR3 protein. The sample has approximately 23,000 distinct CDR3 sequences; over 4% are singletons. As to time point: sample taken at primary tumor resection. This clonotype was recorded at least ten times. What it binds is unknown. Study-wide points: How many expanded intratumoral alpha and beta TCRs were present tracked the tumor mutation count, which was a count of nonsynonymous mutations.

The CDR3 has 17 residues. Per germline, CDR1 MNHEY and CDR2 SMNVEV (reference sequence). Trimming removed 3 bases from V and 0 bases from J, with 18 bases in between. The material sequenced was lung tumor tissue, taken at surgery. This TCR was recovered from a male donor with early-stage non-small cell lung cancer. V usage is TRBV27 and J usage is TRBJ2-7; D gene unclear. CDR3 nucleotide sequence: TGTGCCAGCAGTTTTTCCCCGGGTGCAGGAAGCTCCTACGAGCAGTACTTC. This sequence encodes CASSFSPGAGSSYEQYF.